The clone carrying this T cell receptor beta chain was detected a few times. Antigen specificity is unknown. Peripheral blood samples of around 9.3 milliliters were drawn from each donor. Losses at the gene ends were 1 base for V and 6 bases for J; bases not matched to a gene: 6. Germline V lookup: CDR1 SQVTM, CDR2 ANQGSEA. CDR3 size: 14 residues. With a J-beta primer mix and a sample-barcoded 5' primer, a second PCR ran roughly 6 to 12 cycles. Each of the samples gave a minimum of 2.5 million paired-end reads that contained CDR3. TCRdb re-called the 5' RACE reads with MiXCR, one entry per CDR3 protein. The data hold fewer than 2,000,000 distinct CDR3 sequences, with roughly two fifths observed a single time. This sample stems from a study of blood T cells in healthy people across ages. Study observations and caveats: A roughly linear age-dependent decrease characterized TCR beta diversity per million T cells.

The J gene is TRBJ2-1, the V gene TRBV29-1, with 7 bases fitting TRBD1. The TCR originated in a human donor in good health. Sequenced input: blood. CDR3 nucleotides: TGCAGCGTTGAAGGGACAGGAGAAAGCAATGAGCAGTTCTTC. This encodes CSVEGTGESNEQFF.